Included here is one T cell receptor (beta chain) sequence, with context. This clone has only a few counts. Its antigen remains undetermined. No base qualities exist here, and no much larger clone lies one base off it. The immunoSEQ Assay, a bias-controlled multiplex PCR, was used to amplify TCRbeta CDR3 regions from genomic DNA. For the original study's pipeline: The number of nucleated cells in each sample was estimated from the amplification of reference gene primers within the assay. To quantify the absolute abundance of each unique TCRbeta CDR3 rearrangement, sequence reads were collapsed and filtered. For each sample, productive Simpson clonality was calculated by taking the square root of Simpson's diversity index across productive rearrangements. Held by TCRdb, this immuneACCESS table contains in-frame sequences only and omits some clones. Under half of the omission traces to an unresolved V gene where checked; the cause of the rest is unknown. The DNA was the basis for D and trimming; V, J and clone size are from that table. The sample table contains approximately 30,000 clones; only one count was recorded for 85% of them. About 14% of the sample comes from the top ten.

Relative to germline, V is 4 bases shorter and J is 8 bases shorter, with 12 bases between their ends. The germline V gene (reference sequence) gives CDR1 as SGHNT and CDR2 as YYREEE. From the cysteine up to the phenylalanine, the CDR3 has a length of 12 residues. Only the CDR3 region is kept as DNA, spanning 36 bases read in frame from base 1. This sample was included in a study of blood T cell repertoires in COVID-19 (dated by TCRdb to between 2020 and 2021). Turning to the overall study: Samples from collaborators originated in the United States, Italy and Spain and spanned both the acute and convalescent phases of COVID-19. The material from the prospective study consisted of cDNA or gDNA derived from T cells, B-cell-depleted T cells, or PBMCs. The dataset comprised deeply sampled blood TCRbeta repertoires from subjects exposed to, actively infected with, or recovered from COVID-19. The repertoires were made available in a free public database intended to serve as a resource for research on the immune response to SARS-CoV-2. The samples were drawn from two sources: the first 160 participants of the ongoing ImmuneRACE study, and 1,200 or so subjects contributed by 6 global collaborators. Sample metadata almost always included a de-identified subject ID, COVID-19 status, age in years and sex. Where HLA class I and class II types were available, the types were taken from metadata supplied by the sample provider, not from assay-based typing.

General conclusions and limits of the study: The quantity of clinical and demographic metadata differed by source and by participant and was supplied without curation.

Collaborating institutions collected whole blood in K2EDTA tubes following their own protocols. Collaborator samples were shipped for TCRbeta analysis as frozen whole blood, isolated PBMCs, or DNA extracted from either sample type. The sample was peripheral blood. Recombination linked TRBV5-4 to TRBJ1-2; TRBD1 could be the D gene, as 5 bases match. The TCR originated in a human donor with acute or convalescent COVID-19. The donor label of this sample is uncertain. Here is the DNA: TGTGCCAGCAGCCTTGGTCAGGGAGGCTACACCTTC. This sequence encodes CASSLGQGGYTF.